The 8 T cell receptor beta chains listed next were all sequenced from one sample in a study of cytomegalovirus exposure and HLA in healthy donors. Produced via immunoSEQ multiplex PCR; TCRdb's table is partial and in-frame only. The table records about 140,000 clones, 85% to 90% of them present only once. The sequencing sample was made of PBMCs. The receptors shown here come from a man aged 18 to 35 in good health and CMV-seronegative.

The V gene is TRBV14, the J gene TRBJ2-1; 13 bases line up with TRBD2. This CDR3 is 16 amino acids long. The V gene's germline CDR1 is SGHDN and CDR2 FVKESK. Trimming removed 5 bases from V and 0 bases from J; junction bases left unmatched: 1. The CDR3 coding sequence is TGTGCCAGCAGCAGGACTAGCGGGAGCTCCTACAATGAGCAGTTCTTC. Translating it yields CASSRTSGSSYNEQFF.

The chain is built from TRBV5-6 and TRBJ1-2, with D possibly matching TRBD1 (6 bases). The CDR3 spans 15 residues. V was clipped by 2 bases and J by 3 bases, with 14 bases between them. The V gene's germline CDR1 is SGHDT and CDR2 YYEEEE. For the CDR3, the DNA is TGTGCCAGCAGCTTACAGGGTCGGCAAGACTATGGCTACACCTTC. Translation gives CASSLQGRQDYGYTF.

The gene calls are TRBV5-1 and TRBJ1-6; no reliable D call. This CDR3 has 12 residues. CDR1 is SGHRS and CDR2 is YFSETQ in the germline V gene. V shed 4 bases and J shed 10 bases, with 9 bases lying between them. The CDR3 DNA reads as TGCGCCAGCAGCGAGGGTAACTCACCCCTCCACTTT. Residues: CASSEGNSPLHF.

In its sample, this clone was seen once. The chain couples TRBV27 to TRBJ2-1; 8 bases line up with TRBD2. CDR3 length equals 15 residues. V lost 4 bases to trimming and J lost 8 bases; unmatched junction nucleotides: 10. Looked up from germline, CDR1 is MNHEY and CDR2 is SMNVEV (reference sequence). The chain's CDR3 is CASSSGGSGIDEQFF. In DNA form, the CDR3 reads TGTGCCAGCAGTTCCGGGGGTAGCGGGATCGATGAGCAGTTCTTC.

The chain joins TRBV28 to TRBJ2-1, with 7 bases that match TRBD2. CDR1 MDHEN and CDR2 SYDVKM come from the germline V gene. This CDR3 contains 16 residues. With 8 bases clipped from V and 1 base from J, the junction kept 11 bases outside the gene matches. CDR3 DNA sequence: TGTGCCAGCGGTCCCCCGGGGGGAAGGTCCTACAATGAGCAGTTCTTC. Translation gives CASGPPGGRSYNEQFF.

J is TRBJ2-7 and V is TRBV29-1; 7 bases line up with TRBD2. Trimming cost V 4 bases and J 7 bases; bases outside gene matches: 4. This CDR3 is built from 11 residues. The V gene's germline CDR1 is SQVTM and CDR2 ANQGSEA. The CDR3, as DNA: TGCAGCGTTGTTGAGGGAGGGGAGCAGTACTTC. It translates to CSVVEGGEQYF.

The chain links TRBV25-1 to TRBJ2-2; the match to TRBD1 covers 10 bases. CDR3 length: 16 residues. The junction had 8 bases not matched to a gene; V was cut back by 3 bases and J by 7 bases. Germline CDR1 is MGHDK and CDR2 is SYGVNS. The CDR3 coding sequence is TGTGCCAGCAGTGACCCTAGACAGGGGGCCGGCGGGGAGCTGTTTTTT. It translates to CASSDPRQGAGGELFF. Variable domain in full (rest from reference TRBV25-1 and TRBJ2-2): EADIYQTPRYLVIGTGKKITLECSQTMGHDKMYWYQQDPGMELHLIHYSYGVNSTEKGDLSSESTVSRIRTEHFPLTLESARPSHTSQYLCASSDPRQGAGGELFFGEGSRLTVL.

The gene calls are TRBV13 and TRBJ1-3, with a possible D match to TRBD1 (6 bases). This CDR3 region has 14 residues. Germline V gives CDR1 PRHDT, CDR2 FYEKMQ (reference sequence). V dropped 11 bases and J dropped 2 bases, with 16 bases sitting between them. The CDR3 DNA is TGTGCCTCCAGGGGAGCGATAACTGGAAACACCATATATTTT. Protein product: CASRGAITGNTIYF.